Each of the 19 T cell receptor beta chains below was sequenced from the same sample in a study of shared clonotypes between healthy human individuals. Only in-frame clones appear in the TCRdb table, and some are missing; sequencing was by immunoSEQ multiplex PCR. The sample includes about 2 million clones, roughly 95% of them seen just once. Terminally differentiated effector memory CD45RA+ cells were excluded by CCR7 positive selection of CD45RO-negative cells. Specimen: naive CD8+ T cells sorted from blood. These TCRs come from a man younger than 35 in good health.

The J gene is TRBJ2-1, the V gene TRBV9; a weak D match, TRBD1 (5 bases). The CDR3 has 15 residues. Trimming took 3 bases from V and 0 from J, leaving 10 bases between them. Germline V CDR1 and CDR2: SGDLS, YYNGEE. In nucleotides, the CDR3 is TGTGCCAGCAGCGAAGACAGCCCCTCCTACAATGAGCAGTTCTTC. Protein: CASSEDSPSYNEQFF.

In DNA, the CDR3 is TGTGCCAGCAGCAACAGCGGGGACCCCTCCTACAATGAGCAGTTCTTC. It encodes CASSNSGDPSYNEQFF. This chain uses TRBV7-9 with TRBJ2-1, with 7 bases matching TRBD2. V gave up 5 bases and J gave up 0 bases; unmatched junction bases: 7. Germline V CDR1 and CDR2: SEHNR, FQNEAQ (reference sequence). The CDR3 is made up of 16 amino acids.

V gene TRBV25-1 combines with J gene TRBJ2-7, with a possible D match to TRBD1 (5 bases). Trimming removed 6 bases at V and 3 bases at J, with 15 bases between. Germline V gene data show CDR1 as MGHDK and CDR2 as SYGVNS. The CDR3 consists of 14 residues. As DNA, the CDR3 is TGTGCCAGCAGCCCCCGGGTAGGGGTCTACGAGCAGTACTTC. This translates into CASSPRVGVYEQYF.

As to this clone: This same CDR3 is encoded by further DNA sequences in the sample. J is TRBJ1-4 and V is TRBV7-9; D gene uncertain. The germline V gene encodes CDR1 SEHNR and CDR2 FQNEAQ (reference sequence). Trimming pared 1 base from V and 2 bases from J, leaving 2 bases between. This CDR3 has 13 residues. The DNA of the CDR3 is TGTGCCAGCAGCTTAGTCACTAATGAAAAACTGTTTTTT. The encoded protein is CASSLVTNEKLFF.

As for this clone: This same CDR3 is encoded by further DNA sequences in the sample. J is TRBJ2-7 and V is TRBV5-1, with D perhaps matching TRBD1 or TRBD2 (5 bases each). The V and J ends lost 2 bases and 1 base respectively, with 10 bases between them. CDR3 length: 14 amino acids. Looked up from germline, CDR1 is SGHRS and CDR2 is YFSETQ. The DNA for the CDR3 is TGCGCCAGCAGCTTAAGAGGGGCTTCCTACGAGCAGTACTTC. This sequence encodes CASSLRGASYEQYF.

The gene calls are TRBV9 and TRBJ2-5, with D possibly being TRBD2 (7 bases). V lost 0 bases and J 4 bases, leaving 13 bases between the germline ends. CDR3 length: 15 residues. Germline CDR1 reads SGDLS; CDR2 reads YYNGEE. CDR3 nucleotide sequence: TGTGCCAGCAGCGTAGGTGGGGGGGCCGGAGAGACCCAGTACTTC. This translates into CASSVGGGAGETQYF.

In its sample, this clone was seen once. This chain joins TRBV23-1 and TRBJ1-3; 8 bases map to TRBD1. TRBV23-1 counts as an open reading frame of uncertain function. This CDR3 region has 17 residues. The ends lost 0 bases at V and 4 bases at J; junction bases unmatched: 8. The CDR3 is CASSQSCPGGSGNTIYF. CDR3 DNA: TGCGCCAGCAGTCAATCCTGTCCAGGGGGCTCGGGAAACACCATATATTTT.

A single count supports this clone. The chain combines TRBV29-1 with TRBJ2-2, with 12 bases matching TRBD2. This CDR3 spans 17 amino acids. Germline V gives CDR1 SQVTM, CDR2 ANQGSEA. V lost 4 bases to trimming and J lost 6 bases; unmatched junction nucleotides: 12. The CDR3 DNA follows: TGCAGCGTTGCTCGACTAGCGGGAGAAGACGTGCCCGGGGAGCTGTTTTTT. It encodes CSVARLAGEDVPGELFF.

The chain employs TRBV9 and TRBJ2-1; no reliable D call. Germline values: CDR1 SGDLS, CDR2 YYNGEE. The CDR3 has 16 residues. V lost 0 bases, J lost 3 bases, and 13 bases lay in between. In DNA form, the CDR3 reads TGTGCCAGCAGCGTAGATTCTTCGTCCCTCTACAATGAGCAGTTCTTC. It yields the protein CASSVDSSSLYNEQFF.

This chain uses TRBV7-9 with TRBJ1-1; D unresolved. Trimming removed 2 bases at V and 2 bases at J, with 12 bases between. CDR1 and CDR2 from the germline V gene are SEHNR and FQNEAQ (reference sequence). This CDR3 region has 15 residues. The CDR3 sequence: CASSLIGSYNTEAFF. CDR3 in DNA: TGTGCCAGCAGCTTAATCGGGAGCTATAACACTGAAGCTTTCTTT.

The chain uses TRBV7-9 and TRBJ2-7; D possibly corresponds to TRBD2 (6 bases). There are 14 residues in the CDR3. Trimming shortened V by 0 bases and J by 4 bases, and 10 bases separated the two germline ends. CDR1 is SEHNR and CDR2 is FQNEAQ in the germline V gene (reference sequence). This chain's CDR3 is CASSLATSSYEQYF. The CDR3 nucleotides are TGTGCCAGCAGCTTAGCAACTAGCTCGTACGAGCAGTACTTC.

This chain joins TRBV19 and TRBJ2-3, with unresolved D. This CDR3 is built from 17 residues. V shed 4 bases and J shed 0 bases, with 17 bases lying between them. CDR1 is LNHDA, CDR2 SQIVND, per germline (reference sequence). In DNA, the CDR3 is TGTGCCAGTAGTAAATACGGGTATCAGGTTAGCACAGATACGCAGTATTTT. Translation: CASSKYGYQVSTDTQYF.

Only one count was recorded for this clone. The J gene is TRBJ2-2, the V gene TRBV6-1, with TRBD2 matching over 10 bases. CDR1 is MNHNS, CDR2 SASEGT, per germline. The CDR3 is 17 amino acids. J was trimmed by 4 bases and V by 1 base; bases with no gene match: 6. The CDR3 is CASSEEDSGRRTGELFF. In DNA form, the CDR3 reads TGTGCCAGCAGTGAAGAGGATAGCGGGAGGCGCACCGGGGAGCTGTTTTTT.

The chain employs TRBV7-9 and TRBJ2-7; weak D call: TRBD1 (5 bases). The CDR3 loop spans 15 amino acids. The germline gives CDR1 SEHNR, CDR2 FQNEAQ (reference sequence). Trimming stripped 6 bases from V and 4 bases from J, with 19 bases between. CDR3 DNA: TGTGCCAGCAGGTCAGGGATCCTCCAGCCTTACGAGCAGTACTTC. Translating gives CASRSGILQPYEQYF.

The V gene is TRBV4-1, the J gene TRBJ1-2, with a weak D call TRBD1 (5 bases). Germline lookup yields CDR1 MGHRA and CDR2 YSYEKL. CDR3 length: 17 residues. V lost 4 bases and J lost 5, with 23 bases in between. CDR3 nucleotide sequence: TGCGCCAGCAGCCCGCGTTCCGGGACCGGATTTACGTATGGCTACACCTTC. Translating gives CASSPRSGTGFTYGYTF.

The J gene is TRBJ2-5, the V gene TRBV9; no clear D gene. V was clipped by 0 bases and J by 5 bases, with 14 bases between them. Germline V CDR1 and CDR2: SGDLS, YYNGEE. The CDR3 contains 15 residues. The CDR3 is CASSVEAASLETQYF. As DNA, the CDR3 is TGTGCCAGCAGCGTAGAGGCTGCCTCCCTGGAGACCCAGTACTTC.

This clone was found once. This chain uses TRBV29-1 with TRBJ1-2; 7 nucleotides align to TRBD1. The CDR3 runs to 14 residues. Per the germline V gene, CDR1 is SQVTM and CDR2 is ANQGSEA. The V segment lost 3 bases and the J segment 4 bases; nucleotides outside the gene matches: 8. The CDR3 is CSVDRAGGVYGYTF. Here the CDR3 DNA reads TGCAGCGTTGATAGAGCAGGGGGGGTCTATGGCTACACCTTC.

With respect to this clone: This specimen includes other DNA sequences encoding the same CDR3. V usage is TRBV6-6 and J usage is TRBJ1-2; D possibly corresponds to TRBD1 (5 bases). Trimming removed 0 bases from V and 4 bases from J, with 9 bases in between. The CDR3 spans 14 residues. CDR1 is MNHNY, CDR2 SVGAGI, per germline (reference sequence). The CDR3 spells CASSYSQGGYGYTF. DNA for the CDR3: TGTGCCAGCAGTTACTCCCAGGGTGGCTATGGCTACACCTTC.

V gene TRBV5-6 combines with J gene TRBJ2-2, with D perhaps TRBD2 (5 bases). Trimming took 7 bases from V and 3 from J, leaving 13 bases between them. This CDR3 has 14 residues. Germline CDR1 is SGHDT and CDR2 is YYEEEE. The CDR3 loop is CASGDTGDTGELFF. The CDR3 nucleotides are TGTGCCAGCGGAGACACCGGGGACACCGGGGAGCTGTTTTTT.